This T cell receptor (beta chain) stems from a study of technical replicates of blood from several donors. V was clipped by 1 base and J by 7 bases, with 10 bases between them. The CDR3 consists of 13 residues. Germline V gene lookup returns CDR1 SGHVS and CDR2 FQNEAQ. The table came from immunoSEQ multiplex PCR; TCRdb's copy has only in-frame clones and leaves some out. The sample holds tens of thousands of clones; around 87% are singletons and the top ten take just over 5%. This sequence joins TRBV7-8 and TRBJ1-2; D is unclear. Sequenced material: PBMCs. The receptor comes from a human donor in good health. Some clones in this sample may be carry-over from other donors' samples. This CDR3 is CASSLDGVAGYTF. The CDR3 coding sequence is TGTGCCAGCAGCTTAGACGGGGTGGCTGGCTACACCTTC.